The 4 T cell receptor beta chains given below trace back to one sample, sequenced in a study of vaccination and CD4 T cells after COVID-19. The treatment is: roughly 11-day PBMC culture with coronavirus spike peptide pools or control peptides (ViraFEST assay). With the Oncomine TCR Beta short-read assay, DNA from cultured CD4+ T cells was sequenced. TCRdb re-called the PCR reads with MiXCR, one entry per CDR3 protein. Of some 15,000 distinct CDR3 sequences listed, around 61% are singletons. Their antigens remain unidentified. Sequenced input: CD4+ T cells from blood, cultured in vitro. These receptors all stem from a human donor who had recovered from COVID-19.

CDR3 amino acids: CATSAHQGSYNEQFF. For the CDR3, the DNA is TGTGCCACCAGTGCCCATCAGGGATCCTACAATGAGCAGTTCTTC. V is TRBV24-1 and J is TRBJ2-1; maybe TRBD1 (5 bases). Germline V gene lookup returns CDR1 KGHDR and CDR2 SFDVKD. There are 15 residues in the CDR3. The V end lost 5 bases, the J end lost 1 base, and 11 bases lay between the germline ends.

This clonotype has a handful of counts. The CDR3 sequence: CASMGTGFQPQHF. The CDR3 DNA reads TGTGCCAGCATGGGGACAGGGTTTCAGCCCCAGCATTTT. V is TRBV2 and J is TRBJ1-5, with TRBD1 matching over 9 bases. CDR1 and CDR2 (germline): SNHLY, FYNNEI. The trim removed 7 bases at V and 6 bases at J, leaving 4 bases unmatched. This CDR3 region has 13 residues.

This chain connects TRBV10-3 to TRBJ2-7; D perhaps matches TRBD1 (7 bases). V was trimmed by 6 bases and J by 0 bases, leaving 15 bases between them. CDR1 is ENHRY and CDR2 is SYGVKD in the germline V gene. The CDR3 totals 15 residues. CDR3 region: CAIRAVRGDSYEQYF. For the CDR3, the DNA is TGTGCCATCAGGGCGGTCAGGGGGGACTCCTACGAGCAGTACTTC.

V usage is TRBV18 and J usage is TRBJ1-6; possibly TRBD1 for D (6 bases). Trimming left V 3 bases short and J 8 bases short, with 14 bases between. The CDR3 covers 15 residues. Looked up from germline, CDR1 is KGHSH and CDR2 is LQKENI. CDR3 coding DNA: TGTGCCAGCTCACCCCTACAGGGCTCGGATTCACCCCTCCACTTT. Protein: CASSPLQGSDSPLHF. Looking up the rest from reference TRBV18 and TRBJ1-6 gives the full variable domain: NAGVMQNPRHLVRRRGQEARLRCSPMKGHSHVYWYRQLPEEGLKFMVYLQKENIIDESGMPKERFSAEFPKEGPSILRIQQVVRGDSAAYFCASSPLQGSDSPLHFGNGTRLTVT.